A selection of T cell receptor beta chains follows, all from one sample in a study of blood T cells in healthy people across ages. TCRdb recomputed calls from the 5' RACE reads with MiXCR, one row per CDR3 protein. Of hundreds of thousands of distinct CDR3 sequences in the sample, about 30% were seen once. The sequenced material came from blood. These receptors all stem from a woman over 75 in good health. Each CDR3 is given without its conserved first and last residue.

J: TRBJ2-3; V: TRBV12-3/TRBV12-4; CDR3: ASSFVGTSRRADTQY
J: TRBJ2-3; V: TRBV2; CDR3: ASSPSVTGTSTDTQY
J: -; V: TRBV18; CDR3: ASSILSTYEQY
J: TRBJ2-4; V: TRBV20-1; CDR3: SATGDAKNIQY
J: TRBJ2-1; V: TRBV20-1; CDR3: SATTGGSYNEQF
J: TRBJ1-2; V: TRBV20-1; CDR3: SARRRDLWLGYGYT
J: TRBJ1-1; V: TRBV7-9; CDR3: ASSLSTEAF
J: TRBJ1-6; V: TRBV4-2; CDR3: ASSQAENSPLH
J: TRBJ2-7; V: TRBV6-1; CDR3: ASSEPHGMGYEQY
J: TRBJ2-6; V: TRBV12-3/TRBV12-4; CDR3: ASSLDRVLSGANVLT
J: TRBJ1-1; V: TRBV18; CDR3: ASSTGRGNTEAF